This T cell receptor beta chain was profiled in a study of blood T cell repertoires in COVID-19. Study as a whole: The United States, Italy and Spain supplied acute and convalescent COVID-19 samples.

As originally analysed: Nucleated cell number was recorded as an estimate derived from reference gene primer amplification. Clones were sequenced by immunoSEQ multiplex PCR, and TCRdb holds only the in-frame ones, with some missing. V and J calls plus clone size are reproduced from that table; the DNA served to infer D and trimming. The data contain under 130,000 clones, 84% of them singletons. This TCR derives from a human donor in a cohort sampled during active or convalescent COVID-19. Sequencing was done on a sample of peripheral blood.

The CDR3 protein is CASSLPGNYGYTF. CDR3 DNA sequence: TGTGCCAGCAGCTTACCCGGGAACTATGGCTACACCTTC. The rearrangement uses TRBV7-9 and TRBJ1-2; D is ambiguous. This CDR3 has 13 amino acids. Trimming cost V 2 bases and J 2 bases, with 6 bases left between them. CDR1 and CDR2 (germline): SEHNR, FQNEAQ (reference sequence).